The clone carrying this T cell receptor beta chain was observed a few times. The antigen remains unidentified. In germline, CDR1 is MNHEY, CDR2 SMNVEV (reference sequence). The CDR3 runs 14 residues. With 2 bases removed from V and 0 bases from J, the gap between germline ends came to 8 bases. This specimen comes from a study of OX40 agonist ivuxolimab in advanced cancers. Study in general: Patients assigned to dose escalation were diagnosed with hepatocellular carcinoma, melanoma, renal cell or head and neck cancer. Those enrolled were roughly 80% male, with a mean age of about 60 years and ages from about 20 to 85. The study, taken as a whole, reports: Some of the nonresponding patients also showed low levels of normalized T-cell clonal expansion.

Clones were sequenced by immunoSEQ multiplex PCR, and TCRdb holds only the in-frame ones, with some missing. The sample yields almost 50,000 clones, about 81% seen once. At baseline, cycle 4 day 1, and cycle 7 day 1, blood was sampled. V and J are TRBV27 and TRBJ2-7; D remains unclear. The sequence came from an adult with an advanced solid tumor such as melanoma, head and neck, liver or kidney cancer. This material consisted of CD4+ or CD8+ T cells sorted from blood, taken in a trial of the OX40 agonist ivuxolimab. Written as DNA, the CDR3 is TGTGCCAGCAGTTTAGGACGGAGCTCCTACGAGCAGTACTTC. This encodes CASSLGRSSYEQYF.